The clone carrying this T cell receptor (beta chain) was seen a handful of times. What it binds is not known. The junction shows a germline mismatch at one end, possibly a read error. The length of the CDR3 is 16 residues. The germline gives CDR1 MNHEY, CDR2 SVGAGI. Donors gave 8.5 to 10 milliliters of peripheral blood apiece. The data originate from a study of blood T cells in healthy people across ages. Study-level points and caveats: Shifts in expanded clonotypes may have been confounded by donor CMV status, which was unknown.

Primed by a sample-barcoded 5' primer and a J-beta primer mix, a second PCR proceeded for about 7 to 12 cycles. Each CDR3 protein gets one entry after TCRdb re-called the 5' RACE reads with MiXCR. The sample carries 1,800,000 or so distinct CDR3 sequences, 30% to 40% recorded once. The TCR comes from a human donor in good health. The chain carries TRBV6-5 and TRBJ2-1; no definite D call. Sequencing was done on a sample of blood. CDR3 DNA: TGTGCCAGCAGCCATCCTCCCGGGCCTTCCTACAATGAGCGGTTCTTC. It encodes CASSHPPGPSYNERFF.